Listed below are T cell receptor beta chains from one sample, sequenced in a study of cytomegalovirus exposure and HLA in healthy donors. Assay used: immunoSEQ multiplex PCR; TCRdb lists only in-frame clones, some missing. Among around 140,000 clones, roughly 82% were seen once, and the ten largest hold roughly 4.2%. Sequences were obtained from PBMCs. These receptors all stem from a male donor in good health and CMV-seropositive. Both conserved end residues are part of each CDR3. Each record gives: V gene, D gene, J gene, clone size, CDR3 protein, CDR3 DNA. The D gene is left open where the match is weak. Only some rows state a clone size, as once, few, many or a class for expanded clones.

TRBV6-5	-	TRBJ2-7	-	CASSGDTWSYEQYF	TGTGCCAGCAGTGGGGACACCTGGTCCTACGAGCAGTACTTC
TRBV5-1	TRBD2	TRBJ2-1	-	CASSWYGTSGSSYNEQFF	TGCGCCAGCAGCTGGTACGGGACTAGCGGGAGCTCCTACAATGAGCAGTTCTTC
TRBV6-8	-	TRBJ2-7	-	CASEASGRDSYEQYF	TGTGCCAGCGAGGCCTCTGGGCGGGACTCCTACGAGCAGTACTTC
TRBV5-6	TRBD1	TRBJ1-6	-	CASSQPTGGGYSPLHF	TGTGCCAGCAGCCAACCGACAGGGGGCGGTTATTCACCCCTCCACTTT
TRBV5-1	-	TRBJ1-2	-	CASSPRVDGVYGYTF	TGCGCCAGCAGCCCTAGGGTCGACGGGGTTTATGGCTACACCTTC
TRBV4-2	-	TRBJ1-3	-	CASSQVLGRSGNTIYF	TGTGCCAGCAGCCAAGTTCTGGGGCGATCTGGAAACACCATATATTTT
TRBV11-2	-	TRBJ2-7	-	CASSRQRYEQYF	TGTGCCAGCAGCCGTCAGCGCTACGAGCAGTACTTC
TRBV19	-	TRBJ1-4	few	CASSKTGVPPTNEKLFF	TGTGCCAGTAGCAAGACGGGGGTACCCCCAACTAATGAAAAACTGTTTTTT
TRBV7-9	-	TRBJ2-3	-	CASSLVGGRTDTQYF	TGTGCCAGCAGCTTAGTCGGCGGCCGCACAGATACGCAGTATTTT
TRBV19	-	TRBJ1-3	-	CASSIASSGDTIYF	TGTGCCAGTAGTATTGCCAGCTCTGGAGACACCATATATTTT
TRBV5-1	TRBD1	TRBJ2-2	few	CASRIPRDSNTGELFF	TGCGCCAGCAGGATTCCCCGGGACAGCAACACCGGGGAGCTGTTTTTT
TRBV4-1	TRBD1	TRBJ1-2	-	CASSPDRGYGYTF	TGCGCCAGCAGCCCCGACAGGGGGTATGGCTACACCTTC
TRBV11-2	TRBD1	TRBJ1-3	once	CASSPRRTGAGNTIYF	TGTGCCAGCAGCCCGCGACGGACAGGGGCTGGAAACACCATATATTTT
TRBV6-1	-	TRBJ2-3	once	CASSPLALGTDTQYF	TGTGCCAGCAGTCCCCTAGCGTTAGGGACAGATACGCAGTATTTT
TRBV6-5	TRBD2	TRBJ2-5	once	CASRAPGGGTQYF	TGTGCCAGCAGGGCGCCTGGGGGGGGGACCCAGTACTTC
TRBV6-1	-	TRBJ1-5	-	CASSPTWNQPQHF	TGTGCCAGCAGTCCTACCTGGAATCAGCCCCAGCATTTT
TRBV2	TRBD2	TRBJ2-1	-	CASSESGGGQFF	TGTGCCAGCAGTGAAAGTGGCGGGGGGCAGTTCTTC
TRBV28	-	TRBJ1-3	-	CASSQSWGQTLGNTIYF	TGTGCCAGCAGTCAATCTTGGGGGCAGACCCTGGGAAACACCATATATTTT
TRBV29-1	TRBD1	TRBJ1-1	-	CSVVTGGKEQAFF	TGCAGCGTAGTCACAGGGGGCAAGGAACAAGCTTTCTTT
TRBV7-9	-	TRBJ2-7	-	CASSLSDIQTYEQYF	TGTGCCAGCAGCTTATCGGACATCCAGACCTACGAGCAGTACTTC
TRBV5-6	TRBD2	TRBJ2-1	-	CASSLGTSGVSSYNEQFF	TGTGCCAGCAGCTTGGGGACTAGCGGGGTCAGCTCCTACAATGAGCAGTTCTTC
TRBV19	-	TRBJ1-5	-	CASSLGGLQPQHF	TGTGCCAGTAGTTTAGGGGGGCTTCAGCCCCAGCATTTT
TRBV19	-	TRBJ2-1	once	CASIESESSYNEQFF	TGTGCCAGCATTGAGTCCGAGAGCTCCTACAATGAGCAGTTCTTC
TRBV19	-	TRBJ1-5	-	CASSGGAEGNQPQHF	TGTGCCAGTAGTGGGGGGGCGGAGGGCAATCAGCCCCAGCATTTT
TRBV7-9	TRBD1	TRBJ1-1	-	CASSSDRGTEAFF	TGTGCCAGCAGCTCCGACAGGGGCACTGAAGCTTTCTTT
TRBV5-1	-	TRBJ2-7	-	CASSSPGAEYYEQYF	TGCGCCAGCAGCTCCCCCGGCGCCGAGTACTACGAGCAGTACTTC
TRBV7-2	-	TRBJ2-7	-	CASSSGTQATYEQYF	TGTGCCAGCAGCTCCGGGACACAAGCAACCTACGAGCAGTACTTC
TRBV27	TRBD2	TRBJ2-1	-	CASDPAGGAYNEQFF	TGTGCCAGCGATCCAGCGGGAGGGGCCTACAATGAGCAGTTCTTC
TRBV9	TRBD1	TRBJ2-5	-	CASSAETGGRETQYF	TGTGCCAGCAGCGCTGAAACAGGGGGCAGAGAGACCCAGTACTTC
TRBV9	TRBD1	TRBJ2-2	-	CASSVRGGGSNTGELFF	TGTGCCAGCAGCGTCAGAGGGGGCGGTTCCAACACCGGGGAGCTGTTTTTT
TRBV14	TRBD1	TRBJ1-4	-	CASSRWTGYEKLFF	TGTGCCAGCAGCCGCTGGACAGGGTATGAAAAACTGTTTTTT
TRBV6-6	-	TRBJ2-5	once	CASSYLGHKETQYF	TGTGCCAGCAGTTACCTCGGACACAAAGAGACCCAGTACTTC
TRBV19	-	TRBJ2-2	few	CASSIAGAGGTGELFF	TGTGCCAGTAGTATCGCAGGGGCCGGCGGTACCGGGGAGCTGTTTTTT
TRBV15	-	TRBJ2-1	-	CATTTGYNYNEQFF	TGTGCCACCACTACAGGGTACAACTACAATGAGCAGTTCTTC
TRBV7-9	-	TRBJ2-7	few	CASSHTQGVHEQYF	TGTGCCAGCAGCCACACACAGGGTGTCCACGAGCAGTACTTC
TRBV29-1	TRBD1	TRBJ1-4	-	CSGGQGTDEKLFF	TGCAGCGGGGGACAGGGGACTGATGAAAAACTGTTTTTT
TRBV7-9	TRBD1	TRBJ1-4	-	CSSSLGKGQWEEKLFF	TGTTCCAGCAGCTTAGGGAAGGGACAGTGGGAAGAAAAACTGTTTTTT
TRBV27	-	TRBJ1-5	-	CASSKGRGLGNQPQHF	TGTGCCAGCAGCAAGGGCCGCGGGTTGGGCAATCAGCCCCAGCATTTT
TRBV7-9	-	TRBJ2-7	-	CASSPPPGYEQYF	TGTGCCAGCAGCCCTCCCCCAGGCTACGAGCAGTACTTC
TRBV11-2	TRBD1	TRBJ2-2	-	CASSLSGHRGVSGELFF	TGTGCCAGCAGCTTATCGGGCCACAGGGGTGTTTCCGGGGAGCTGTTTTTT
TRBV28	-	TRBJ2-5	-	CASSLWAPSETQYF	TGTGCCAGCAGTTTATGGGCCCCCTCGGAGACCCAGTACTTC
TRBV6-5	-	TRBJ1-1	-	CASSYSRNTEAFF	TGTGCCAGCAGTTACTCGAGGAACACTGAAGCTTTCTTT
TRBV27	TRBD1	TRBJ1-4	-	CASTSLTGEWSPSGLREKLFF	TGTGCCAGCACTTCATTGACAGGGGAATGGAGTCCTTCTGGACTGCGTGAAAAACTGTTTTTT
TRBV5-1	-	TRBJ2-7	-	CASRMTEYEQYF	TGCGCCAGCAGAATGACTGAATACGAGCAGTACTTC
TRBV7-9	-	TRBJ2-5	-	CASSSEETQYF	TGTGCCAGCAGCTCGGAAGAGACCCAGTACTTC
TRBV28	-	TRBJ2-7	-	CASSSLRGEQYF	TGTGCCAGCAGTTCCCTTAGAGGCGAGCAGTACTTC
TRBV13	-	TRBJ1-2	-	CASSLVGGRGYGYTF	TGTGCCAGCAGCTTAGTCGGGGGACGAGGATATGGCTACACCTTC
TRBV27	TRBD1	TRBJ1-5	few	CASSQTGLNQPQHF	TGTGCCAGCAGTCAGACAGGGCTCAATCAGCCCCAGCATTTT
TRBV10-3	-	TRBJ2-5	-	CAISAGTALKTQYF	TGTGCCATCAGTGCGGGGACTGCCCTGAAGACCCAGTACTTC
TRBV2	TRBD1	TRBJ1-5	-	CASRKGTGNQPQHF	TGTGCCAGCAGGAAGGGGACAGGGAATCAGCCCCAGCATTTT
TRBV5-1	TRBD2	TRBJ2-5	-	CASSFFGLAETQYF	TGCGCCAGCAGCTTCTTCGGACTAGCGGAGACCCAGTACTTC
TRBV6-6	-	TRBJ2-5	-	CASNQGGRAWETQYF	TGTGCCAGCAACCAAGGGGGACGCGCATGGGAGACCCAGTACTTC
TRBV27	-	TRBJ1-5	-	CASSLIFIVGNQPQHF	TGTGCCAGCAGCCTAATTTTCATCGTCGGCAATCAGCCCCAGCATTTT
TRBV2	TRBD2	TRBJ2-5	-	CASSHEASGPILGETQYF	TGTGCCAGCAGTCACGAGGCTAGCGGACCAATCCTTGGAGAGACCCAGTACTTC
TRBV18	-	TRBJ1-2	-	CASSASPQDPANYGYTF	TGTGCCAGCTCAGCCTCCCCACAGGACCCCGCTAACTATGGCTACACCTTC
TRBV21-1	-	TRBJ2-7	-	CASSFRTSGDCYEQYF	TGTGCCAGCAGCTTCAGGACTAGCGGGGACTGCTACGAGCAGTACTTC
TRBV6-5	-	TRBJ2-7	-	CASSQDYPPYEQYF	TGTGCCAGCAGCCAGGACTATCCTCCCTACGAGCAGTACTTC
TRBV27	TRBD1	TRBJ2-3	once	CASIGQGRFSDTQYF	TGTGCCAGCATTGGACAGGGACGATTCTCAGATACGCAGTATTTT